This TCR beta chain was captured in a study of blood T cell repertoires in COVID-19. Study background: Spain, Italy and the United States supplied samples that represented acute and convalescent COVID-19.

The assay was immunoSEQ multiplex PCR, and TCRdb's table has in-frame clones only and misses some. The repertoire holds roughly 100,000 clones, approximately 86% seen once, with about 3.2% in the top ten. This CDR3 has 14 residues. V was shortened by 0 bases and J by 7 bases, with 12 bases between the two germline ends. The germline gives CDR1 SGHAT, CDR2 FQDESV (reference sequence). Sequenced: peripheral blood. The chain is built from TRBV11-1 and TRBJ1-1; no clear D. This sequence was found in a human donor in a cohort sampled during active COVID-19. This CDR3 is CASSLARHGLEAFF. The CDR3 region has the DNA TGTGCCAGCAGCTTAGCGCGTCACGGACTTGAAGCTTTCTTT.